This T cell receptor (beta chain) was recovered during a study of T cells in localized non-small cell lung cancer. Regarding the study as a whole: A denser population of T cells in blood accompanied longer overall survival. Among the top 100 tumor clones, a median about 59 appeared in adjacent lung.

This table comes from immunoSEQ multiplex PCR, and its TCRdb copy is limited to in-frame clones, with some not included. The data show around 40,000 clones, with 88% seen just once and roughly 2.6% held by the top ten. Regarding this clone: Antigen specificity is unknown.

After removal of 4 bases from V and 1 base from J, the junction contained 3 bases not matched to a gene. The CDR3 runs to 14 residues. Germline CDR1 MNHNS, CDR2 SASEGT. The receptor was derived from an older female donor with stage I squamous cell lung carcinoma. V and J are TRBV6-1 and TRBJ1-1; 7 bases are a match to TRBD1. Specimen: peripheral blood, collected before any cancer treatment. CDR3 sequence reads: CASSARTGNTEAFF. The CDR3 nucleotides read TGTGCCAGCAGTGCACGGACAGGGAACACTGAAGCTTTCTTT.